This T cell receptor (beta chain) was found in a study of T cells in localized non-small cell lung cancer. Overall study results and limits: There was an association of higher blood T cell density with longer overall survival. Adjacent lung held a median 57 of the top 100 tumor clones. Clonality peaked in uninvolved adjacent lung rather than tumor. Without multi-region sequencing, intratumor heterogeneity could not be excluded.

Sequenced by immunoSEQ multiplex PCR; TCRdb stores in-frame clones only, minus some. Of about 52,000 clones in the sample, around 82% were seen once. Regarding this clone: No antigen is known for it.

V gave up 8 bases and J gave up 2 bases, with 9 bases separating them. Germline lookup yields CDR1 MNHNS and CDR2 SASEGT. The CDR3 is 12 amino acids. The source material was PBMCs, sampled before any cancer treatment. The rearrangement links TRBV6-1 to TRBJ2-5; TRBD2 is a possible D gene (5 bases). The sequence was obtained from a woman between 40 and 69 years old with stage II lung adenocarcinoma. CDR3 region: CASGELQETQYF. The CDR3 nucleotides are TGTGCCAGCGGGGAGTTACAAGAGACCCAGTACTTC.